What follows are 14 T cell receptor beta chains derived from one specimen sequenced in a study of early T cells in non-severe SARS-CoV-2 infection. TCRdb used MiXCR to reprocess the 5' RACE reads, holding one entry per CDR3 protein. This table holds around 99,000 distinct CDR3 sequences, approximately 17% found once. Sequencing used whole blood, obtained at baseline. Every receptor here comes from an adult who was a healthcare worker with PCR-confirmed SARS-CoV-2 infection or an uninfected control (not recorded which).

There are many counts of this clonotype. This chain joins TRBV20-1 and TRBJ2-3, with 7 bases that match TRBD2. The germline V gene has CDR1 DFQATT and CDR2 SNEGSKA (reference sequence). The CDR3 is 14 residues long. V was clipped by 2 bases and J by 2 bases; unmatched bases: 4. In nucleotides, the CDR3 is TGCAGTGCTAGACAAGCGGGAAACACAGATACGCAGTATTTT. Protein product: CSARQAGNTDTQYF.

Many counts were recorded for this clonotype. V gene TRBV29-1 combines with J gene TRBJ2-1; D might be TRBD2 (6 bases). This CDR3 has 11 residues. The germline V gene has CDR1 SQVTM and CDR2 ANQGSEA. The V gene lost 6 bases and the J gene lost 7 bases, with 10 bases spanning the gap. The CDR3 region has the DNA TGCAGCGTGGATCGGGGGAATGAGCAGTTCTTC. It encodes CSVDRGNEQFF.

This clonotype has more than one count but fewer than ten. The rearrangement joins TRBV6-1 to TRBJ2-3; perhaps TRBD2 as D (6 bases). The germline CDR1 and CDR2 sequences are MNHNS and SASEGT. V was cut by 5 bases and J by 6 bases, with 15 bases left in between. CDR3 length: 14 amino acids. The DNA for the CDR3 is TGTGCCAGCAGTCTTAGCGGTACCGGGGATACGCAGTATTTT. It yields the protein CASSLSGTGDTQYF.

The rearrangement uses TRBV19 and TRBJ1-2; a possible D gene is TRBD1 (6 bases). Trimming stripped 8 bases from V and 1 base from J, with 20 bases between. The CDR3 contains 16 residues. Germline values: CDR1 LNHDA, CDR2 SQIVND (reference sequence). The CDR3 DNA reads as TGTGCCAGTTGTTCTCAGGGGCTATCCGATAACTATGGCTACACCTTC. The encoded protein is CASCSQGLSDNYGYTF.

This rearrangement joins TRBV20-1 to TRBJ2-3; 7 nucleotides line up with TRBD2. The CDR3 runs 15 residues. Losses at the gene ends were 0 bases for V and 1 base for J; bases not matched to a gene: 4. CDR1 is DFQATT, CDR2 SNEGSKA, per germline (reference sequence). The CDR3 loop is CSARDRAGGTDTQYF. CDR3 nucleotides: TGCAGTGCTAGAGATCGCGCGGGGGGCACAGATACGCAGTATTTT.

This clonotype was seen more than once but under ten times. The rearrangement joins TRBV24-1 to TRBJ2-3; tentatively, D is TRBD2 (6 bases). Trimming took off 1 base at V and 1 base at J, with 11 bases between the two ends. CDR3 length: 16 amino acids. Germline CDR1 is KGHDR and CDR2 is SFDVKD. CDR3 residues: CATSDLTGRGTDTQYF. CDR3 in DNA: TGTGCCACCAGTGATTTAACCGGGAGAGGCACAGATACGCAGTATTTT.

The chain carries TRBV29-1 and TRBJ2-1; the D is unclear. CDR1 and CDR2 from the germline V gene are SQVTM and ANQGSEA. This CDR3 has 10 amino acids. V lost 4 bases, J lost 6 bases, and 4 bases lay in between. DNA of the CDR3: TGCAGCGTTGGGGGCAATGAGCAGTTCTTC. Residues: CSVGGNEQFF.

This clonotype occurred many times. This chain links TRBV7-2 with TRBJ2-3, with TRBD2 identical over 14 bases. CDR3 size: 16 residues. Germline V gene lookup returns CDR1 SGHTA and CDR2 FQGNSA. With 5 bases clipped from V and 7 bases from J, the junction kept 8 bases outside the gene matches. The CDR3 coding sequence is TGTGCCAGCAGCCCAGACTGGACTAGCGGGAGGAATACGCAGTATTTT. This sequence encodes CASSPDWTSGRNTQYF.

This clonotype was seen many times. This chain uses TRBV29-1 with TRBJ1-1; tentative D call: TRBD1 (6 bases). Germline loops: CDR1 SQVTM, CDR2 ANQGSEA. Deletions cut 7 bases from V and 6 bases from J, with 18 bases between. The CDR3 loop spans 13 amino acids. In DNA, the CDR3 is TGCAGCGCCCTGACTTGGACAGATTCTGAAGCTTTCTTT. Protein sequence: CSALTWTDSEAFF.

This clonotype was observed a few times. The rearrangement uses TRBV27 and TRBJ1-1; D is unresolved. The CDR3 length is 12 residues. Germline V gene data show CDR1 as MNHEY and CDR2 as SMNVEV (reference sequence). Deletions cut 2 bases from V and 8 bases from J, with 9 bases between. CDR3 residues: CASSLPGREAFF. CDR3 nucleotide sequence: TGTGCCAGCAGTTTACCCGGGCGCGAAGCTTTCTTT.

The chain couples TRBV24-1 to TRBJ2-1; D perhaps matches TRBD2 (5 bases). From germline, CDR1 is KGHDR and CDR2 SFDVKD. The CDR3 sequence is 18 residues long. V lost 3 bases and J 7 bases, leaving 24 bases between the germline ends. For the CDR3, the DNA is TGTGCCACCAGTGATCGTCTAGCAAAAAACAATCTGGGAAATGAGCAGTTCTTC. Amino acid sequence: CATSDRLAKNNLGNEQFF.

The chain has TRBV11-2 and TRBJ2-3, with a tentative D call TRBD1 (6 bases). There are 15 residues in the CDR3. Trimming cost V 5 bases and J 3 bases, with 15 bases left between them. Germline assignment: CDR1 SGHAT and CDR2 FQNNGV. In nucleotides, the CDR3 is TGTGCCAGCAGCCCGCAGGGGCAGGGGACAGATACGCAGTATTTT. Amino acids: CASSPQGQGTDTQYF. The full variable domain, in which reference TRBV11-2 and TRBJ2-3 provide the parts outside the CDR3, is EAGVAQSPRYKIIEKRQSVAFWCNPISGHATLYWYQQILGQGPKLLIQFQNNGVVDDSQLPKDRFSAERLKGVDSTLKIQPAKLEDSAVYLCASSPQGQGTDTQYFGPGTRLTVL.

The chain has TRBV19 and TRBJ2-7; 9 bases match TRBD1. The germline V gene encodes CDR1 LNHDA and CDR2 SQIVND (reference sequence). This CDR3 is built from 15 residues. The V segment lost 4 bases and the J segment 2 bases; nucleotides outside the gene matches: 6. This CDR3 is CASSTSGTGTYEQYF. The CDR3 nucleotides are TGTGCCAGTAGTACATCCGGGACAGGGACCTACGAGCAGTACTTC.

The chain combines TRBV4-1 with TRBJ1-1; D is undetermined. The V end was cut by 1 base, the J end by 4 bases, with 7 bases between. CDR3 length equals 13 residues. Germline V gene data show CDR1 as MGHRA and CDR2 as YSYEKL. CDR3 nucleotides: TGCGCCAGCAGCCAAGGGGGAAGCACTGAAGCTTTCTTT. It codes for CASSQGGSTEAFF.